This T cell receptor (beta chain) was documented in a study of PD-L1 blockade in urothelial cancer. Study information: T cell content in blood samples showed a median of about 140,000. Study-wide points: Tumor-associated clones in the blood of durable-benefit patients grew more at 3 weeks.

As to time point: pretreatment peripheral blood. Locally advanced or metastatic urothelial carcinoma affected the patients. The table came from immunoSEQ multiplex PCR; TCRdb's copy has only in-frame clones and leaves some out. The sample contains some 66,000 clones, 75% to 90% of which appear only once. As to this clone: Its specificity is unknown.

The source of this sequence is a man aged 60 to 69 with urothelial cancer. Sequenced here: PBMCs, sampled around atezolizumab (anti-PD-L1) treatment.

As DNA, the CDR3 is TGTGCCTGGAAAACCATCAGGGATCGCACTGAAGCTTTCTTT. It specifies CAWKTIRDRTEAFF. This chain joins TRBV30 and TRBJ1-1; possibly TRBD1 for D (5 bases). Trimming took off 4 bases at V and 4 bases at J, with 16 bases between the two ends. This CDR3 is 14 amino acids long. Germline V gives CDR1 GTSNPN, CDR2 SVGIG (reference sequence). The whole variable domain, filled in from reference TRBV30 and TRBJ1-1, reads SQTIHQWPATLVQPVGSPLSLECTVEGTSNPNLYWYRQAAGRGLQLLFYSVGIGQISSEVPQNLSASRPQDRQFILSSKKLLLSDSGFYLCAWKTIRDRTEAFFGQGTRLTVV.